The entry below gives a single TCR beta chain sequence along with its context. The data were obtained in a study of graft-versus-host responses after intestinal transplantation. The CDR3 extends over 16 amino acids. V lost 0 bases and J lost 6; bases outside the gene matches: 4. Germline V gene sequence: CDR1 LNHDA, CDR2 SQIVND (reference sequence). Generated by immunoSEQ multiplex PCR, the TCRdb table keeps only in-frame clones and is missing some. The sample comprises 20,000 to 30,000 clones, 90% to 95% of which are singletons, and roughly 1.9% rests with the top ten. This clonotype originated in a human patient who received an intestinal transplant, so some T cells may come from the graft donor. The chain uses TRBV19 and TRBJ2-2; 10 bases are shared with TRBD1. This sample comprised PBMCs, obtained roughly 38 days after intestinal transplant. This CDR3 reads CASSIEGQGWAGELFF. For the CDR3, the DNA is TGTGCCAGTAGTATAGAGGGACAGGGGTGGGCCGGGGAGCTGTTTTTT.